This paragraph covers one TCR beta chain sequence. Its antigen remains unidentified. No base qualities exist here, and no much larger clone lies one base off it. Libraries were constructed by the immunoSEQ multiplex PCR assay. TCRdb took over this immuneACCESS table, retaining in-frame rearrangements with V and J assigned. Such tables are incomplete; in checked studies, under half of the missing clones stem from an unresolved V gene, and the remainder is unexplained. This sample comprises about 100,000 clones, around four fifths of them detected only once. Jointly, the top ten make up approximately 20% of the sample. The sample comes from a study of control samples from healthy donors and cancer patients (TCRdb year 2020). CDR1 and CDR2 (MNHEY, SVGAGI) derive from the germline V gene. The CDR3 holds 12 amino acids from the cysteine to the phenylalanine. CDR3 DNA is the only sequence kept; it has 36 bases, read in frame from the first base. Cut back by 5 bases and 7 bases, the V and J ends lie 10 bases apart.

Sequenced input: blood. Here the chain combines TRBV6-5 and TRBJ2-3; TRBD2 might be the D gene, on 5 matching bases. This TCR came from a man younger than 40 in good health. The CDR3 region: CASSRGPNTQYF. The nucleotide sequence reads as follows: TGTGCCAGCAGTCGCGGGCCGAATACGCAGTATTTT.